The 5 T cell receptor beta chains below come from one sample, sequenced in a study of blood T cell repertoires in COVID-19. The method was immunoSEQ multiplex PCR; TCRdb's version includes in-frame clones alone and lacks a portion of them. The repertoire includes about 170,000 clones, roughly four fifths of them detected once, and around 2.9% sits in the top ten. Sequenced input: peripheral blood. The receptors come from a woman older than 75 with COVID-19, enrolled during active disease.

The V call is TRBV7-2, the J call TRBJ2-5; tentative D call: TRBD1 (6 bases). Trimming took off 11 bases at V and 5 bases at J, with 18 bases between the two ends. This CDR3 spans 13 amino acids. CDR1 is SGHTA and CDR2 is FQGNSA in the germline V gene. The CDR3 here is CAGAPGVVETQYF. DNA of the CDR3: TGTGCCGGTGCCCCAGGGGTGGTGGAGACCCAGTACTTC.

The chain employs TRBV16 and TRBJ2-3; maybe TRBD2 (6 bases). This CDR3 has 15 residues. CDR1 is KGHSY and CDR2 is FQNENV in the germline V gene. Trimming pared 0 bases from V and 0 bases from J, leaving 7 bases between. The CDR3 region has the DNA TGTGCCAGCAGCCAATCTCGGGGGAGCACAGATACGCAGTATTTT. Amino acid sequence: CASSQSRGSTDTQYF.

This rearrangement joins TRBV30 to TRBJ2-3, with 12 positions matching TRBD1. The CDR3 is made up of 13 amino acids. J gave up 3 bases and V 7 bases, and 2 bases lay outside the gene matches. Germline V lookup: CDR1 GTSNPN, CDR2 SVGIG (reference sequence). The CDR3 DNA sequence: TGTGCCTTGGGACAGGGGGCAACAGATACGCAGTATTTT. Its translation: CALGQGATDTQYF.

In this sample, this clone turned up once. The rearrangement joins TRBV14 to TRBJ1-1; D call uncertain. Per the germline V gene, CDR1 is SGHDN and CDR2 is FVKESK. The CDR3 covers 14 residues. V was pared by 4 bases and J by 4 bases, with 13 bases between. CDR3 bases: TGTGCCAGCAGCCCGGGGTTTTGGGGCACTGAAGCTTTCTTT. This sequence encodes CASSPGFWGTEAFF.

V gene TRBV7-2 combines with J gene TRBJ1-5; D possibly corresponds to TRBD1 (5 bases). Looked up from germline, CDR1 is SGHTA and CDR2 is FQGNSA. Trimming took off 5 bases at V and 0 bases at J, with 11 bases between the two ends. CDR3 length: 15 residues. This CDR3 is CASSPSGNSNQPQHF. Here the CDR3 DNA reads TGTGCCAGCAGCCCGTCAGGGAATAGCAATCAGCCCCAGCATTTT.